One and the same sample provided the 4 T cell receptor beta chains below, sequenced in a study of spatial heterogeneity in lung cancer. Via MiXCR, TCRdb re-called the 5' RACE reads, giving one row per CDR3 protein. The sample consists of 15,000 to 20,000 distinct CDR3 sequences, approximately 6% of them appearing once. The time point was: blood at routine non-recurrence follow-up after resection. The material was PBMCs, obtained at follow-up. The source is a male donor with early-stage non-small cell lung cancer.

The chain recombines TRBV28 with TRBJ1-1; tentatively, D is TRBD1 (5 bases). Trimming stripped 8 bases from V and 8 bases from J, with 27 bases between. CDR1 is MDHEN and CDR2 is SYDVKM in the germline V gene. The CDR3 consists of 16 residues. CDR3 nucleotide sequence: TGTGCCAGCCTATCGGCCGGGCCCCCGGAGGGGAAAGAAGCTTTCTTT. It encodes CASLSAGPPEGKEAFF. The whole variable domain, remainder taken from reference TRBV28 and TRBJ1-1, is DVKVTQSSRYLVKRTGEKVFLECVQDMDHENMFWYRQDPGLGLRLIYFSYDVKMKEKGDIPEGYSVSREKKERFSLILESASTNQTSMYLCASLSAGPPEGKEAFFGQGTRLTVV.

This clonotype was seen repeatedly, ten times or more. The rearrangement joins TRBV28 to TRBJ2-3; the D gene could be TRBD1 or TRBD2 (6 bases each). The CDR3 covers 16 residues. Trimming stripped 4 bases from V and 6 bases from J, with 20 bases between. CDR1 and CDR2 (germline): MDHEN, SYDVKM. The CDR3 region has the DNA TGTGCCAGCAGTTCCCCCCCCGGGGGCGTCCAGGATACGCAGTATTTT. Translated: CASSSPPGGVQDTQYF.

This clonotype was seen at least ten times. The chain recombines TRBV11-3 with TRBJ1-2; tentative D call: TRBD1 (5 bases). Trimming stripped 6 bases from V and 4 bases from J, with 21 bases between. The CDR3 length is 16 residues. Per germline, CDR1 SGHNT and CDR2 YENEEA. The CDR3 nucleotides read TGTGCCAGCAGTCCCGAGGGGCGGGAACGTGCCTATGGCTACACCTTC. It is translated as CASSPEGRERAYGYTF.

At least ten counts were recorded for this clonotype. The rearrangement joins TRBV27 to TRBJ1-5; the D gene is possibly TRBD1 (5 bases). Germline V CDR1 and CDR2: MNHEY, SMNVEV (reference sequence). This CDR3 has 17 residues. The V gene lost 6 bases and the J gene lost 2 bases, with 20 bases spanning the gap. The CDR3 reads CASSPTGGRSGNQPQHF. CDR3 nucleotide sequence: TGTGCCAGCAGCCCTACAGGAGGCAGGAGCGGCAATCAGCCCCAGCATTTT.